The 4 T cell receptor beta chains reported below all come from one sample, sequenced in a study of lymphopenia after photon versus proton radiotherapy. The assay was immunoSEQ multiplex PCR, and TCRdb's table has in-frame clones only and misses some. The data hold approximately 65,000 clones, with more than 75% observed a single time. The sequences come from peripheral blood, collected from a patient treated with photon-based radiotherapy. All receptors derive from a woman in her 70s with pancreatic cancer.

This clone was picked up one time. The chain employs TRBV7-3 and TRBJ2-1, with D perhaps TRBD1 or TRBD2 (5 bases each). V was shortened by 4 bases and J by 9 bases, with 16 bases between the two germline ends. The CDR3 is 14 amino acids. CDR1 SGHTA and CDR2 FQGTGA come from the germline V gene. Written as DNA, the CDR3 is TGTGCCAGCAGCTCCTTCGTGGGGACGGGTGAGCAGTTCTTC. Translating gives CASSSFVGTGEQFF.

The chain employs TRBV15 and TRBJ1-2, with a possible D match to TRBD1 (5 bases). The length of the CDR3 is 14 residues. Germline V gene lookup returns CDR1 LNHNV and CDR2 YYDKDF (reference sequence). V was pared by 6 bases and J by 4 bases, with 15 bases between. CDR3 nucleotides: TGTGCCACCAGAGCCGGAGGGACTAGCTATGGCTACACCTTC. Translated: CATRAGGTSYGYTF.

This chain joins TRBV5-5 and TRBJ2-7, with 12 bases identical to TRBD1. The CDR3 length is 18 residues. The germline V gene encodes CDR1 SGHKS and CDR2 YYEKEE (reference sequence). V gave up 0 bases and J gave up 2 bases; unmatched junction bases: 9. This CDR3 reads CASSLAIGGTGGPYEQYF. Here the CDR3 DNA reads TGTGCCAGCAGCTTGGCAATTGGTGGGACAGGGGGCCCCTACGAGCAGTACTTC. Full variable domain (missing parts from reference TRBV5-5 and TRBJ2-7): DAGVTQSPTHLIKTRGQQVTLRCSPISGHKSVSWYQQVLGQGPQFIFQYYEKEERGRGNFPDRFSARQFPNYSSELNVNALLLGDSALYLCASSLAIGGTGGPYEQYFGPGTRLTVT.

The CDR3 sequence: CASRLGQNTGELFF. CDR3 coding DNA: TGTGCCAGCAGGTTGGGACAGAACACCGGGGAGCTGTTTTTT. This chain uses TRBV27 with TRBJ2-2; D perhaps matches TRBD1 (6 bases). V was cut by 6 bases and J by 1 base, with 9 bases left in between. Per germline, CDR1 MNHEY and CDR2 SMNVEV (reference sequence). This CDR3 spans 14 amino acids.